This TCR beta chain appears in the sequencing data of a study of T-cell reconstitution after alpha-beta-depleted transplantation in children. Findings and caveats of the study: In patients about two months after transplant, alpha-beta T cells reportedly arose from several hundred expanded graft clones. From surviving recipient T cells and thymic progenitors came the high day-60 TCRbeta diversity observed in some patients. T-cell numbers and diversity one year post-transplant derived largely from freshly generated T cells.

Preparation of the TCRbeta library was carried out with unique molecular identifiers. TCRdb processed the PCR reads anew with MiXCR; each CDR3 protein has one entry. In the table there are roughly 82,000 distinct CDR3 sequences, roughly 15% of which are singletons. Germline lookup yields CDR1 SGHRS and CDR2 YFSETQ. The CDR3 contains 15 residues. The V end was cut by 2 bases, the J end by 2 bases, with 14 bases between. Comments on this clonotype: Its specificity is not known.

The material sequenced was PBMCs, mostly from graft donor cells, taken 180 days after TCRalphabeta/CD19-depleted stem cell transplant. This rearrangement joins TRBV5-1 to TRBJ2-7; D remains unclear. This sequence was found in a male patient aged 2-15 years who had a stem cell transplant for acute lymphoblastic leukemia, so the T cells may come from the graft donor. CDR3 DNA sequence: TGCGCCAGCAGCTTCGGTCAGCCGTCAACCTACGAGCAGTACTTC. This translates into CASSFGQPSTYEQYF.